This T cell receptor beta chain was recorded in a study of T cells in Graves' hyperthyroidism and ophthalmopathy. This clonotype occurred many times. V lost 5 bases and J lost 7, with 14 bases in between. The germline V gene encodes CDR1 SGHAT and CDR2 FQNNGV. CDR3 size: 14 residues. Amplified TCR beta CDR3 regions derived from RNA transcripts. The HTBI primer set drove a first-round RT-PCR of the TCR CDR3. In TCRdb, the multiplex PCR reads were re-called with MiXCR into one record per CDR3 protein. Among about 610,000 distinct CDR3 sequences listed, around 15% were seen once. Criteria for exclusion of patients were uncontrolled infection, other autoimmune disease, pregnancy or lactation.

The sequenced sample was blood. The source is a woman aged 40 to 50 with Graves' ophthalmopathy. V gene TRBV11-2 combines with J gene TRBJ2-2; D perhaps matches TRBD2 (5 bases). CDR3 loop: CASSPLRGIGELFF. Here the CDR3 DNA reads TGTGCCAGCAGCCCTCTTAGAGGGATCGGGGAGCTGTTTTTT.